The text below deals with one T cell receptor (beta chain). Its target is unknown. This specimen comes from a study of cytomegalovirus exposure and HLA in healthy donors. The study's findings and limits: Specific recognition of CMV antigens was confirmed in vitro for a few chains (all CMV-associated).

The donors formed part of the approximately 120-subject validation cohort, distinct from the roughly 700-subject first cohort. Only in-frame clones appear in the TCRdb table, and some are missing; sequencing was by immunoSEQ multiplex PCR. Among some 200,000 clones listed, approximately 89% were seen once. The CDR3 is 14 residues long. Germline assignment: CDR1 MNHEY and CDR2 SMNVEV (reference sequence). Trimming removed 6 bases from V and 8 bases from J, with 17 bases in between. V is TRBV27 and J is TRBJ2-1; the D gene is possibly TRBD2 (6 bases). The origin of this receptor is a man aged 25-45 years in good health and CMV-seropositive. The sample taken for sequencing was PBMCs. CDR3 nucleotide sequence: TGTGCCAGCAGCCTACGACTAGTAGGAGATGAGCAGTTCTTC. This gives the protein CASSLRLVGDEQFF.